This entry lists 28 T cell receptor beta chains sequenced from one sample in a study of blood T cells in healthy people across ages. With a J-beta primer mix and a sample-barcoded 5' primer, a second PCR ran about 6 to 11 cycles. TCRdb itself ran the 5' RACE reads through MiXCR, one entry per CDR3 protein. There are some 710,000 distinct CDR3 sequences in the sample; about 20% occur only once, and 20% to 25% lies in the top ten. Specimen: blood. The receptors here all came from an older man in good health.

The chain couples TRBV20-1 to TRBJ2-1; TRBD2 might be the D (6 bases). The CDR3 runs 15 residues. V was pared by 0 bases and J by 6 bases, with 15 bases between. In germline, CDR1 is DFQATT, CDR2 SNEGSKA (reference sequence). CDR3 DNA sequence: TGCAGTGCTAGAGATCTGGGCAGACTAGTCAATGAGCAGTTCTTC. This sequence encodes CSARDLGRLVNEQFF.

J is TRBJ1-2 and V is TRBV7-2; 8 nucleotides match TRBD1. Germline V gene lookup returns CDR1 SGHTA and CDR2 FQGNSA. This CDR3 region has 15 residues. The V segment lost 2 bases and the J segment 6 bases; nucleotides outside the gene matches: 8. The CDR3, as DNA: TGTGCCAGCAGCTTACCTGGACAGGGTAGCCATGGCTACACCTTC. Its translation is CASSLPGQGSHGYTF.

The gene calls are TRBV4-3 and TRBJ2-3, with TRBD2 matching over 9 bases. The J segment lost 3 bases and the V segment lost 0 bases, leaving 4 bases of the junction unmatched. The CDR3 totals 16 residues. Germline loops: CDR1 LGHNA, CDR2 YSLEER. This chain's CDR3 is CASSQDYTSGTDTQYF. As DNA, the CDR3 is TGCGCCAGCAGCCAAGATTACACTAGCGGGACAGATACGCAGTATTTT.

This chain joins TRBV19 and TRBJ2-2; D is undetermined. V gave up 6 bases and J gave up 7 bases, with 15 bases separating them. This CDR3 spans 14 amino acids. In germline, CDR1 is LNHDA, CDR2 SQIVND (reference sequence). CDR3 sequence reads: CASRRTPVDGELFF. The DNA for the CDR3 is TGTGCCAGTAGGAGGACCCCGGTCGACGGGGAGCTGTTTTTT.

This clonotype showed up just a few times. The V call is TRBV25-1, the J call TRBJ2-1, with TRBD1 identical over 8 bases. Germline values: CDR1 MGHDK, CDR2 SYGVNS. The CDR3 contains 15 residues. V lost 3 bases to trimming and J lost 5 bases; unmatched junction nucleotides: 6. This CDR3 reads CASSEVRQGNNEQFF. In DNA, the CDR3 is TGTGCCAGCAGTGAGGTGAGACAGGGGAACAATGAGCAGTTCTTC.

This clonotype was observed a few times. The chain combines TRBV4-1 with TRBJ2-4; 7 positions agree with TRBD1. V lost 0 bases to trimming and J lost 3 bases; unmatched junction nucleotides: 8. CDR3 length equals 17 residues. Looked up from germline, CDR1 is MGHRA and CDR2 is YSYEKL. DNA for the CDR3: TGCGCCAGCAGCCAAGACGAGGAAGGGGGCGTCAAAAACATTCAGTACTTC. It yields the protein CASSQDEEGGVKNIQYF.

This clonotype was seen only a few times. The chain couples TRBV2 to TRBJ1-1; no firm D call. Trimming took off 8 bases at V and 6 bases at J, with 10 bases between the two ends. CDR1 is SNHLY and CDR2 is FYNNEI in the germline V gene. This CDR3 comprises 11 residues. Written as DNA, the CDR3 is TGTGCCAGCCCCACCCGGGCTGAAGCTTTCTTT. It encodes CASPTRAEAFF.

The rearrangement joins TRBV12-3 or TRBV12-4 to TRBJ2-5; 7 bases map to TRBD2. TRBJ2-1 matches the DNA end more closely, so the J call is doubtful. The length of the CDR3 is 13 residues. The CDR3 protein is CASSGGRAWEQFF. For the CDR3, the DNA is TGTGCCAGCAGTGGAGGGAGGGCCTGGGAGCAGTTCTTC.

This clonotype has at least ten counts. The chain employs TRBV7-2 and TRBJ2-5, with 8 bases identical to TRBD1. V lost 4 bases, J lost 5 bases, and 6 bases stayed unmatched. This CDR3 is built from 14 residues. CDR1 is SGHTA and CDR2 is FQGNSA in the germline V gene. CDR3 amino acids: CASSSRTGSETQYF. CDR3 nucleotide sequence: TGTGCCAGCAGCTCACGGACAGGGTCGGAGACCCAGTACTTC.

This sequence joins TRBV29-1 and TRBJ1-5; 7 bases align to TRBD1. After removal of 3 bases from V and 1 base from J, the junction contained 6 bases not matched to a gene. The CDR3 consists of 15 residues. Germline V gives CDR1 SQVTM, CDR2 ANQGSEA. The CDR3: CSVEGEQGSNQPQHF. As DNA, the CDR3 is TGCAGCGTTGAGGGTGAACAGGGGAGCAATCAGCCCCAGCATTTT.

This rearrangement joins TRBV6-6 to TRBJ1-2, with TRBD1 identical over 11 bases. The germline CDR1 and CDR2 sequences are MNHNY and SVGAGI (reference sequence). The CDR3 is made up of 15 amino acids. The trim removed 5 bases at V and 6 bases at J, leaving 8 bases unmatched. The CDR3 loop reads CASSGLDRGRDGYTF. The CDR3 nucleotides are TGTGCCAGCAGTGGACTGGACAGGGGGCGAGATGGCTACACCTTC.

Concerning this clonotype itself: A read error may produce the germline difference seen at one junction end. V usage is TRBV29-1 and J usage is TRBJ1-5; TRBD1 is a possible D gene (5 bases). The CDR3 extends over 13 amino acids. Germline V gene data show CDR1 as SQVTM and CDR2 as ANQGSEA. CDR3 DNA sequence: TGCAGCGTTCAAGACAGAGAAAATCAGCCCCAGCATTTT. Translated: CSVQDRENQPQHF. Using reference TRBV29-1 and TRBJ1-5 for the parts outside the CDR3, the full variable domain is SAVISQKPSRDICQRGTSLTIQCQVDSQVTMMFWYRQQPGQSLTLIATANQGSEATYESGFVIDKFPISRPNLTFSTLTVSNMSPEDSSIYLCSVQDRENQPQHFGDGTRLSIL.

The chain uses TRBV6-6 and TRBJ1-1; D is undetermined. The V end lost 6 bases, the J end lost 4 bases, and 9 bases lay between the germline ends. The germline CDR1 and CDR2 sequences are MNHNY and SVGAGI (reference sequence). The CDR3 extends over 12 amino acids. CDR3 amino acids: CASRHWGTEAFF. In DNA form, the CDR3 reads TGTGCCAGCAGACACTGGGGCACTGAAGCTTTCTTT.

J is TRBJ1-2 and V is TRBV9; D might be TRBD1 (6 bases). Germline CDR1 is SGDLS and CDR2 is YYNGEE. Trimming shortened V by 3 bases and J by 3 bases, and 9 bases separated the two germline ends. The CDR3 consists of 13 residues. CDR3 in DNA: TGTGCCAGCAGCGATACAGGGTACTATGGCTACACCTTC. Its translation: CASSDTGYYGYTF.

This clonotype was detected only a few times. The V call is TRBV4-3, the J call TRBJ1-5, with D perhaps TRBD1 (5 bases). Germline assignment: CDR1 LGHNA and CDR2 YSLEER. V lost 4 bases to trimming and J lost 5 bases, with 15 bases between them. The CDR3 loop spans 15 amino acids. The CDR3 region has the DNA TGCGCCAGCAGCCCCTCTGGGAGGGGCCATCAGCCCCAGCATTTT. This sequence encodes CASSPSGRGHQPQHF.

The chain combines TRBV20-1 with TRBJ1-4; no definite D call. V shed 7 bases and J shed 5 bases, with 14 bases lying between them. CDR1 is DFQATT and CDR2 is SNEGSKA in the germline V gene (reference sequence). The CDR3 loop spans 13 amino acids. The CDR3 sequence is CSVGRGKNEKLFF. In nucleotides, the CDR3 is TGCAGTGTAGGTCGGGGTAAAAATGAAAAACTGTTTTTT.

This clonotype was observed a handful of times. The chain employs TRBV20-1 and TRBJ2-5; D is unclear. Germline V CDR1 and CDR2: DFQATT, SNEGSKA (reference sequence). The CDR3 is made up of 12 amino acids. Trimming shortened V by 3 bases and J by 0 bases, and 5 bases separated the two germline ends. CDR3 sequence: CSARSYQETQYF. The CDR3, as DNA: TGCAGTGCTAGGAGTTACCAAGAGACCCAGTACTTC.

The gene calls are TRBV6-2 or TRBV6-3 and TRBJ2-3; 8 bases are a match to TRBD2. CDR3 length: 17 residues. V lost 2 bases to trimming and J lost 5 bases; unmatched junction nucleotides: 12. Germline V gives CDR1 MNHEY, CDR2 SVGEGT. The CDR3 nucleotides are TGTGCCAGCAGTTACCCCAAGCTAGCGGGTAAAGTAGATACGCAGTATTTT. Amino acid sequence: CASSYPKLAGKVDTQYF.

This clonotype was detected only a few times. This chain connects TRBV12-3 or TRBV12-4 to TRBJ2-5, with D unresolved. Trimming cost V 2 bases and J 1 base, with 8 bases left between them. The CDR3 spans 14 residues. In nucleotides, the CDR3 is TGTGCCAGCAGTTTACCGGGCACCCAAGAGACCCAGTACTTC. It is translated as CASSLPGTQETQYF.

The CDR3 coding sequence is TGCAGCGTCCGGGGGGGCAGCGCTGGAAACACCATATATTTT. Protein: CSVRGGSAGNTIYF. The chain has TRBV29-1 and TRBJ1-3, with D tentatively TRBD1 (6 bases). Trimming removed 6 bases at V and 2 bases at J, with 14 bases between. Germline-derived CDR1 and CDR2 are SQVTM and ANQGSEA. The CDR3 spans 14 residues.

The V and J genes are TRBV5-1 and TRBJ2-1; 8 positions agree with TRBD2. The CDR3 loop spans 16 amino acids. Germline V gene sequence: CDR1 SGHRS, CDR2 YFSETQ. Trimming cost V 4 bases and J 2 bases; bases outside gene matches: 8. The CDR3 bases are TGCGCCAGCAGCCAGAGGGACGGGGGGGCCTACAATGAGCAGTTCTTC. This encodes CASSQRDGGAYNEQFF.

This clonotype has just a few counts. The chain uses TRBV12-3 or TRBV12-4 and TRBJ2-1; no reliable D call. CDR3 size: 16 residues. V lost 1 base and J 0 bases, leaving 10 bases between the germline ends. CDR3 bases: TGTGCCAGCAGTTTAGGTCCGGCAGACTCCTACAATGAGCAGTTCTTC. Its protein product is CASSLGPADSYNEQFF.

This sequence joins TRBV6-5 and TRBJ1-6, with 10 bases identical to TRBD1. The CDR3 extends over 15 amino acids. With 7 bases clipped from V and 7 bases from J, the junction kept 7 bases outside the gene matches. Germline loops: CDR1 MNHEY, CDR2 SVGAGI. The CDR3 protein is CASTRQGAKNSPLHF. In nucleotides, the CDR3 is TGTGCCAGCACCCGACAGGGGGCTAAGAATTCACCCCTCCACTTT.

This clonotype was detected only a few times. This chain joins TRBV20-1 and TRBJ2-1, with 8 bases identical to TRBD2. The CDR3 runs to 12 residues. CDR1 is DFQATT, CDR2 SNEGSKA, per germline (reference sequence). V dropped 8 bases and J dropped 4; count of bases not matched to a gene: 4. The CDR3 DNA reads TGCAGTCAGCTAGCGGGTTACAATGAGCAGTTCTTC. Translation: CSQLAGYNEQFF.

The chain joins TRBV7-2 to TRBJ2-5; tentatively, D is TRBD1 (6 bases). TRBJ2-7 explains the end of the DNA better; the J call may be wrong. The CDR3 totals 13 residues. Germline-derived CDR1 and CDR2 are SGHTA and FQGNSA. The CDR3, as DNA: TGTGCCAGCATGACAGGCTTTTCCTACGAGCAGTACTTC. Translation gives CASMTGFSYEQYF.

This chain connects TRBV20-1 to TRBJ2-3; the match to TRBD2 covers 12 bases. Germline V gene sequence: CDR1 DFQATT, CDR2 SNEGSKA (reference sequence). CDR3 length: 16 residues. V shed 3 bases, J shed 2 bases, and the junction held 6 bases outside the gene matches. The CDR3 sequence: CSASATSGGTTDTQYF. The CDR3, as DNA: TGCAGTGCTAGTGCCACTAGCGGGGGGACCACAGATACGCAGTATTTT.

The table lists this clonotype with a few counts. The chain carries TRBV28 and TRBJ1-2; unclear D gene. Per the germline V gene, CDR1 is MDHEN and CDR2 is SYDVKM. Between the trimmed V and J ends, which lost 2 bases and 0 bases, there was a span of 13 bases. The CDR3 extends over 16 amino acids. This CDR3 is CASSLPWEPPNYGYTF. CDR3 coding DNA: TGTGCCAGCAGTTTACCCTGGGAACCTCCTAACTATGGCTACACCTTC.

This clonotype appeared many times. The V and J genes are TRBV5-6 and TRBJ2-5, with D tentatively TRBD1 or TRBD2 (5 bases each). In germline, CDR1 is SGHDT, CDR2 YYEEEE. The CDR3 sequence is 14 residues long. V lost 2 bases, J lost 5 bases, and 13 bases lay in between. CDR3 coding DNA: TGTGCCAGCAGCTTAGTCGGGGCCCAGGAGACCCAGTACTTC. Translated, it gives CASSLVGAQETQYF.